The subject of this entry is one T cell receptor beta chain. Antigen unknown. This sample was taken from a study of blood T cells in healthy people across ages. Germline V lookup: CDR1 MGHRA, CDR2 YSYEKL. Trimming shortened V by 3 bases and J by 5 bases, and 15 bases separated the two germline ends. This CDR3 has 15 residues. Study-level results: When one million T cells were used, diversity estimates were thought to be underestimates.

PCR was performed a second time for 7 to 11 cycles using a sample-barcoded 5' primer and a J-beta primer mix. TCRdb processed the 5' RACE reads anew with MiXCR; each CDR3 protein has one entry. The table lists about 570,000 distinct CDR3 sequences, 25% to 30% of them singletons. The V call is TRBV4-1, the J call TRBJ2-3; tentatively, D is TRBD1 or TRBD2 (6 bases each). Sequenced: blood. This TCR was sampled from a woman aged 70-85 years in good health. CDR3 DNA sequence: TGCGCCAGCAGCCACACAGGGACTGCGGAAGATACGCAGTATTTT. It is translated as CASSHTGTAEDTQYF.